The present entry profiles one T cell receptor beta chain with its context. The CDR3 covers 14 residues. Germline CDR1 and CDR2: SQVTM and ANQGSEA. The V segment lost 7 bases and the J segment 4 bases; nucleotides outside the gene matches: 10. This entry is derived from a study of cytomegalovirus exposure and HLA in healthy donors. Both 60 Vbeta primers and 13 Jbeta primers went into the PCR. TCRdb's table, derived via immunoSEQ multiplex PCR, lists solely in-frame clones and lacks some. The sample holds hundreds of thousands of clones; over 70% are singletons and the top ten take roughly 0.71%. This TCR was recovered from a boy younger than 10 in good health and CMV-seronegative. The sample consisted of PBMCs. The V call is TRBV29-1, the J call TRBJ2-1; 7 nucleotides line up with TRBD2. CDR3 residues: CSATGLADYNEQFF. CDR3 DNA sequence: TGCAGCGCAACTGGGCTAGCGGATTACAATGAGCAGTTCTTC.